The next 22 T cell receptor beta chains were all read from a single sample in a study of blood T cells in healthy people across ages. Sample-barcoded 5' priming and a J-beta primer mix drove a second PCR of about 7 to 12 cycles. TCRdb re-derived calls from the 5' RACE reads in MiXCR, one entry per CDR3 protein. In the table there are about 1.6 million distinct CDR3 sequences, roughly 32% of which are singletons. Sequencing was done on a sample of blood. The source of these receptors is a woman in her 30s in good health.

As for this clonotype: A junction boundary mismatches the germline segment, possibly from a read error. The V and J genes are TRBV28 and TRBJ2-5; no clear D gene. The CDR3 sequence is 12 residues long. CDR1 is MDHEN and CDR2 is SYDVKM in the germline V gene. The CDR3 is CASSFLKEAQYF. DNA for the CDR3: TGTGCCAGCAGTTTCCTCAAAGAGGCCCAGTACTTC.

V is TRBV28 and J is TRBJ2-3; TRBD1 matches at 9 bases. CDR3 length: 16 residues. Unmatched junction bases numbered 9, after V lost 4 bases and J lost 4 bases. Germline loops: CDR1 MDHEN, CDR2 SYDVKM. Here the CDR3 DNA reads TGTGCCAGCAGTTGGGGACAGGGATTGATCGCAGATACGCAGTATTTT. Translated: CASSWGQGLIADTQYF.

The CDR3 is CASRKGSQQSNQPQHF. The CDR3 DNA follows: TGTGCCAGCAGGAAAGGGTCTCAACAAAGCAATCAGCCCCAGCATTTT. The rearrangement uses TRBV21-1 and TRBJ1-5. TRBV21-1 is a pseudogene. The CDR3 covers 16 residues.

This clonotype was observed a handful of times. V gene TRBV12-3 or TRBV12-4 combines with J gene TRBJ1-6, with D unclear. Trimming pared 2 bases from V and 10 bases from J, leaving 9 bases between. The CDR3 runs 13 residues. CDR3 nucleotide sequence: TGTGCCAGCAGTTTATGGGAGGGCTCACCCCTCCACTTT. It codes for CASSLWEGSPLHF.

The rearrangement uses TRBV5-1 and TRBJ2-3; the match to TRBD2 covers 8 bases. CDR1 is SGHRS and CDR2 is YFSETQ in the germline V gene. The trim removed 6 bases at V and 1 base at J, leaving 7 bases unmatched. The CDR3 spans 15 residues. The CDR3 DNA is TGCGCCAGCAAACAGCGAGCGGGGGGCACAGATACGCAGTATTTT. It translates to CASKQRAGGTDTQYF.

The chain employs TRBV19 and TRBJ1-2; D gene unclear. Trimming shortened V by 4 bases and J by 8 bases, and 14 bases separated the two germline ends. Germline V gene lookup returns CDR1 LNHDA and CDR2 SQIVND (reference sequence). This CDR3 has 13 residues. CDR3 coding DNA: TGTGCCAGTAGTACGACGCTCAGAGCGGGCTACACCTTC. Protein product: CASSTTLRAGYTF.

This clonotype has only a few counts. The chain employs TRBV4-1 and TRBJ2-4; TRBD2 aligns across 10 bases. The J call is in doubt because the DNA end fits TRBJ2-7 better. This CDR3 is 15 amino acids long. Germline lookup yields CDR1 MGHRA and CDR2 YSYEKL. This CDR3 is CASSLLAGEFNEQYF. The DNA of the CDR3 is TGCGCCAGCAGCCTTCTAGCGGGAGAGTTCAACGAGCAGTACTTC.

This rearrangement joins TRBV2 to TRBJ2-1; maybe TRBD2 (5 bases). V was pared by 3 bases and J by 9 bases, with 18 bases between. Germline CDR1 SNHLY, CDR2 FYNNEI. The CDR3 runs to 15 residues. In DNA form, the CDR3 reads TGTGCCAGCAGTGAGAGTGAAGCCCTAGCTGCTGAGCAGTTCTTC. Its protein is CASSESEALAAEQFF.

This clonotype was counted ten times or more. The rearrangement links TRBV20-1 to TRBJ1-2; no definite D call. The germline V gene encodes CDR1 DFQATT and CDR2 SNEGSKA (reference sequence). The ends were cut back, 5 bases at V and 8 bases at J, with 15 bases in the middle. The CDR3 is 12 amino acids. The CDR3 DNA reads TGCAGTGCTCCGAGGAGGGAAGAGGGCTACACCTTC. The encoded protein is CSAPRREEGYTF.

V usage is TRBV4-2 and J usage is TRBJ2-2; D gene uncertain. CDR1 is LGHNA and CDR2 is YNFKEQ in the germline V gene. The CDR3 totals 17 residues. Trimming shortened V by 5 bases and J by 0 bases, and 16 bases separated the two germline ends. The CDR3 reads CASSVAPLGSNTGELFF. Written as DNA, the CDR3 is TGTGCCAGCAGCGTAGCCCCCCTAGGCTCGAACACCGGGGAGCTGTTTTTT.

The chain uses TRBV6-5 and TRBJ2-1; 8 nucleotides match TRBD2. Germline-derived CDR1 and CDR2 are MNHEY and SVGAGI. The V and J ends lost 6 bases and 11 bases, in that order; junction bases with no gene match: 15. The CDR3 covers 15 residues. The CDR3 DNA sequence: TGTGCCAGCAGCCCAGCTAGCGGGCCATCAGATAAGCAGTTCTTC. This codes for CASSPASGPSDKQFF.

J is TRBJ1-2 and V is TRBV3-1, with D tentatively TRBD1 (5 bases). The ends were cut back, 4 bases at V and 4 bases at J, with 13 bases in the middle. The CDR3 has 14 amino acids. The germline CDR1 and CDR2 sequences are LGHDT and YNNKEL (reference sequence). The CDR3 DNA follows: TGTGCCAGCAGCCCGGACAACCAGGGCTATGGCTACACCTTC. It codes for CASSPDNQGYGYTF.

This clonotype appeared a few times. The V gene is TRBV7-9, the J gene TRBJ2-5, with TRBD2 matching 12 bases. Germline V lookup: CDR1 SEHNR, CDR2 FQNEAQ (reference sequence). This CDR3 comprises 16 residues. V lost 2 bases to trimming and J lost 5 bases; unmatched junction nucleotides: 6. CDR3 amino acids: CASSLLAGGGLETQYF. The CDR3 nucleotides are TGTGCCAGCAGCTTACTAGCGGGAGGGGGACTGGAGACCCAGTACTTC.

The table lists this clonotype with a few counts. V usage is TRBV28 and J usage is TRBJ1-5; perhaps TRBD1 as D (5 bases). V was pared by 11 bases and J by 7 bases, with 18 bases between. This CDR3 contains 13 residues. Germline CDR1 reads MDHEN; CDR2 reads SYDVKM. CDR3 DNA sequence: TGTGCCCTTGGGGGGGGTCTAGGGCAGCCCCAGCATTTT. Protein: CALGGGLGQPQHF.

The V call is TRBV5-6, the J call TRBJ2-7, with a tentative D call TRBD1 (6 bases). Germline V gene sequence: CDR1 SGHDT, CDR2 YYEEEE. Deletions cut 5 bases from V and 3 bases from J, with 15 bases between. The CDR3 length is 14 residues. CDR3 protein: CASSVGTNLYEQYF. For the CDR3, the DNA is TGTGCCAGCAGTGTCGGGACAAATCTCTACGAGCAGTACTTC.

J is TRBJ1-2 and V is TRBV28; D is perhaps TRBD1 (5 bases). Germline CDR1 and CDR2: MDHEN and SYDVKM. This CDR3 comprises 13 residues. V dropped 6 bases and J dropped 8 bases, with 16 bases sitting between them. The CDR3 here is CASRPGTPTGYTF. The CDR3 bases are TGTGCCAGCAGGCCCGGGACCCCGACAGGCTACACCTTC.

CDR3 DNA sequence: TGTGCCAGCAGCTATTCTGGGGGGGGCTACGAGCAGTACTTC. Its translation is CASSYSGGGYEQYF. The J gene is TRBJ2-7, the V gene TRBV5-6, with 7 bases identical to TRBD2. Germline-derived CDR1 and CDR2 are SGHDT and YYEEEE. V was clipped by 3 bases and J by 3 bases; unmatched bases: 6. CDR3 length equals 14 residues.

This clonotype occurred many times. The chain couples TRBV29-1 to TRBJ2-7; D unclear. The V gene lost 6 bases and the J gene lost 0 bases, with 12 bases spanning the gap. The CDR3 runs to 13 residues. CDR1 and CDR2 (germline): SQVTM, ANQGSEA. In nucleotides, the CDR3 is TGCAGCGTCGCAGGAAGTATCTCCTACGAGCAGTACTTC. Translation gives CSVAGSISYEQYF.

The chain links TRBV7-6 to TRBJ2-5, with D perhaps given as TRBD1 or TRBD2 (5 bases each). Trimming left V 6 bases short and J 11 bases short, with 22 bases between. CDR3 length: 14 residues. Germline V gives CDR1 SGHVS, CDR2 FNYEAQ. CDR3 sequence (DNA): TGTGCCAGCAGTCGAACGGGGCGGTCCTACGGGCAGTACTTC. Amino acids: CASSRTGRSYGQYF.

This clonotype has only one observation. The rearrangement links TRBV20-1 to TRBJ2-7, with no clear D. TRBJ2-5 matches the DNA end more closely, so the J call is doubtful. This CDR3 spans 14 amino acids. Germline V gene lookup returns CDR1 DFQATT and CDR2 SNEGSKA (reference sequence). In nucleotides, the CDR3 is TGCAGTGCTAGACGAAGGCCCAAAGAGACGACCCAGTACTTC. This encodes CSARRRPKETTQYF.

Points on this clonotype: At one end the junction does not follow the germline gene, possibly because of a read error. This chain uses TRBV27 with TRBJ1-5; perhaps TRBD1 as D (5 bases). CDR3 size: 15 residues. Germline lookup yields CDR1 MNHEY and CDR2 SMNVEV (reference sequence). The CDR3 protein is CASSLKGDGNHPQHF. The CDR3, as DNA: TGTGCCAGCAGTTTAAAAGGGGACGGCAATCACCCCCAGCATTTT.

V and J are TRBV27 and TRBJ2-1; 8 bases agree with TRBD1. This CDR3 contains 15 residues. The germline V gene encodes CDR1 MNHEY and CDR2 SMNVEV (reference sequence). The junction had 5 bases not matched to a gene; V was cut back by 7 bases and J by 0 bases. The CDR3 coding sequence is TGTGCCAGCAAGGGACAGGAAAGCTCCTACAATGAGCAGTTCTTC. It yields the protein CASKGQESSYNEQFF.